The 12 T cell receptor beta chains given below trace back to one sample, sequenced in a study of cytomegalovirus exposure and HLA in healthy donors (dated 2017 in TCRdb). Receptors were amplified or captured by the immunoSEQ multiplex PCR assay. For the multiplex PCR, a mixture combining 60 forward primers for TCR Vbeta segments and 13 reverse primers for TCR Jbeta segments was used. Entries here come from immuneACCESS through TCRdb and include only in-frame sequences with V and J called. Some clones fail to appear in such tables; in the studies checked, an unresolved V gene covers under half of the shortfall, and the cause of the remainder is unknown. Within this sample are around 150,000 clones, with over 60% of them counted one time only. The ten largest clones represent about 3% of the sample. Sequencing input: PBMCs. Receptor source: a male donor in good health and CMV-seronegative.

This chain links TRBV5-6 with TRBJ2-6, with a weak D call TRBD2 (5 bases). The CDR3 sequence is 18 residues long. Trimming removed 3 bases at V and 0 bases at J, with 16 bases between. Germline V gene lookup returns CDR1 SGHDT and CDR2 YYEEEE. The CDR3 region has the DNA TGTGCCAGCAGCTCGTTCAGGACTCGCCTCTCTGGGGCCAACGTCCTGACTTTC. It codes for CASSSFRTRLSGANVLTF.

The rearrangement links TRBV2 to TRBJ2-3, with 9 bases identical to TRBD2. The CDR3 totals 19 residues. J gave up 3 bases and V 5 bases, and 18 bases lay outside the gene matches. Germline V gene sequence: CDR1 SNHLY, CDR2 FYNNEI. The CDR3 DNA follows: TGTGCCAGCAGTTCCTCTTCAACATCGAGCGGGGGGTTGACAGATACGCAGTATTTT. The encoded protein is CASSSSSTSSGGLTDTQYF. Supplemented by reference TRBV2 and TRBJ2-3, the full variable domain reads EPEVTQTPSHQVTQMGQEVILRCVPISNHLYFYWYRQILGQKVEFLVSFYNNEISEKSEIFDDQFSVERPDGSNFTLKIRSTKLEDSAMYFCASSSSSTSSGGLTDTQYFGPGTRLTVL.

The chain recombines TRBV28 with TRBJ1-6, with 10 bases that match TRBD1. The CDR3 runs 15 residues. The germline CDR1 and CDR2 sequences are MDHEN and SYDVKM. This chain's CDR3 is CGGSDRGAYNSPLHF. The CDR3 region has the DNA TGTGGAGGCTCGGACAGGGGGGCCTATAATTCACCCCTCCACTTT. Variable domain in full (rest from reference TRBV28 and TRBJ1-6): DVKVTQSSRYLVKRTGEKVFLECVQDMDHENMFWYRQDPGLGLRLIYFSYDVKMKEKGDIPEGYSVSREKKERFSLILESASTNQTSMYLCGGSDRGAYNSPLHFGNGTRLTVT.

This chain joins TRBV5-1 and TRBJ2-1, with 9 positions matching TRBD2. Losses at the gene ends were 0 bases for V and 8 bases for J; bases not matched to a gene: 6. Germline V gene data show CDR1 as SGHRS and CDR2 as YFSETQ. The CDR3 has 15 amino acids. The CDR3 here is CASSLGASGADEQFF. DNA for the CDR3: TGCGCCAGCAGCTTGGGGGCTAGCGGGGCCGATGAGCAGTTCTTC.

J is TRBJ1-1 and V is TRBV4-1; a weak D match, TRBD1 (6 bases). Between the trimmed V and J ends, which lost 1 base and 3 bases, there was a span of 18 bases. Germline V lookup: CDR1 MGHRA, CDR2 YSYEKL. The CDR3 is 17 residues long. CDR3: CASSQVTGPLSDTEAFF. In nucleotides, the CDR3 is TGCGCCAGCAGCCAAGTTACAGGGCCTTTATCAGACACTGAAGCTTTCTTT.

The gene calls are TRBV29-1 and TRBJ1-1, with D possibly being TRBD1 (5 bases). The CDR3 spans 14 residues. V was pared by 3 bases and J by 4 bases, with 15 bases between. From germline, CDR1 is SQVTM and CDR2 ANQGSEA. The CDR3 nucleotides are TGCAGCGTTGAGGGACTTCTTTCAAGCACTGAAGCTTTCTTT. It translates to CSVEGLLSSTEAFF. Filled out from reference TRBV29-1 and TRBJ1-1, the complete variable domain reads SAVISQKPSRDICQRGTSLTIQCQVDSQVTMMFWYRQQPGQSLTLIATANQGSEATYESGFVIDKFPISRPNLTFSTLTVSNMSPEDSSIYLCSVEGLLSSTEAFFGQGTRLTVV.

A remark on this clone: The junction departs from germline at one end; a sequencing error may be responsible. This rearrangement joins TRBV29-1 to TRBJ1-1, with TRBD1 matching over 8 bases. This CDR3 has 8 amino acids. Germline lookup yields CDR1 SQVTM and CDR2 ANQGSEA. In DNA, the CDR3 is TGCAGCGCCGGGACAGGCGTATTT. It is translated as CSAGTGVF.

The V and J genes are TRBV19 and TRBJ1-5; tentatively, D is TRBD1 (6 bases). The CDR3 loop spans 14 amino acids. CDR1 is LNHDA and CDR2 is SQIVND in the germline V gene (reference sequence). Trimming removed 4 bases from V and 7 bases from J, with 14 bases in between. CDR3 in DNA: TGTGCCAGTAGTACAGGGGAATGGTACCAGCCCCAGCATTTT. Its protein is CASSTGEWYQPQHF.

Only a few counts were recorded for this clone. This chain links TRBV4-3 with TRBJ2-1; 14 bases match TRBD2. Germline CDR1 reads LGHNA; CDR2 reads YSLEER. The CDR3 covers 20 residues. V lost 0 bases to trimming and J lost 3 bases; unmatched junction nucleotides: 10. This CDR3 is CASSQETSGRANRNYNEQFF. DNA of the CDR3: TGCGCCAGCAGCCAAGAGACTAGCGGGAGGGCCAACCGAAACTACAATGAGCAGTTCTTC.

The V and J genes are TRBV27 and TRBJ1-2, with D unresolved. V was trimmed by 3 bases and J by 2 bases, leaving 7 bases between them. The CDR3 runs 13 residues. Germline V gives CDR1 MNHEY, CDR2 SMNVEV (reference sequence). The CDR3 nucleotides are TGTGCCAGCAGTTTTTCTCGGAACTATGGCTACACCTTC. Translating it yields CASSFSRNYGYTF.

This clone has just a few counts. The chain has TRBV27 and TRBJ1-2; D ambiguous. CDR1 and CDR2 from the germline V gene are MNHEY and SMNVEV (reference sequence). This CDR3 has 15 residues. V was trimmed by 2 bases and J by 0 bases, leaving 10 bases between them. CDR3 DNA sequence: TGTGCCAGCAGTTTACTGGGCAGGACTAACTATGGCTACACCTTC. This translates into CASSLLGRTNYGYTF.

The chain employs TRBV10-3 and TRBJ2-1; D is perhaps TRBD2 (5 bases). CDR1 and CDR2 (germline): ENHRY, SYGVKD. CDR3 length: 14 residues. The V and J ends lost 4 bases and 3 bases respectively, with 10 bases between them. CDR3 region: CAISVLEGYNEQFF. CDR3 nucleotides: TGTGCCATCAGTGTGTTAGAGGGCTACAATGAGCAGTTCTTC.